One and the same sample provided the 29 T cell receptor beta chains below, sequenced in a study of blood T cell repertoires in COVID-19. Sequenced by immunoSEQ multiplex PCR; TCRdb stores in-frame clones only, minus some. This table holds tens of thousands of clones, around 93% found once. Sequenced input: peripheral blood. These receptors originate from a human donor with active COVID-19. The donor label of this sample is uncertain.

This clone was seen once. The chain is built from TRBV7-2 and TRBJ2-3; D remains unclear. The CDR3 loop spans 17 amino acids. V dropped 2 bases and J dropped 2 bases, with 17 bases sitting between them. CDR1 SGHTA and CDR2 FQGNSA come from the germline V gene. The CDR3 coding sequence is TGTGCCAGCAGCTTATCCTTCGCTTCAGTAGCCACAGATACGCAGTATTTT. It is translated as CASSLSFASVATDTQYF.

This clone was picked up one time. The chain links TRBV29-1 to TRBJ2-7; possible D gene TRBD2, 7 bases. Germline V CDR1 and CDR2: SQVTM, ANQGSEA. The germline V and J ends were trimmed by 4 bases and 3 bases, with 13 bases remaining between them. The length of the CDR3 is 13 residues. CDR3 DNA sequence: TGCAGCGTTGTACGGGGGGCCGTCTACGAGCAGTACTTC. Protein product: CSVVRGAVYEQYF.

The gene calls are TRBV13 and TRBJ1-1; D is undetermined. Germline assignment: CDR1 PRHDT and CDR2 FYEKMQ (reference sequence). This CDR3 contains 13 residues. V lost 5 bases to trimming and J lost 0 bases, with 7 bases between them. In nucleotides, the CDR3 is TGTGCCAGCAGCGTAGCCGTGAACACTGAAGCTTTCTTT. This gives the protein CASSVAVNTEAFF.

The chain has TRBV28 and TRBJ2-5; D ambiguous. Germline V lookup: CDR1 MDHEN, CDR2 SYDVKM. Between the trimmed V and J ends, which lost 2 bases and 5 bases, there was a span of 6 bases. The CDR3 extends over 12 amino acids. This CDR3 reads CASSLILETQYF. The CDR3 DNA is TGTGCCAGCAGTTTAATTCTGGAGACCCAGTACTTC.

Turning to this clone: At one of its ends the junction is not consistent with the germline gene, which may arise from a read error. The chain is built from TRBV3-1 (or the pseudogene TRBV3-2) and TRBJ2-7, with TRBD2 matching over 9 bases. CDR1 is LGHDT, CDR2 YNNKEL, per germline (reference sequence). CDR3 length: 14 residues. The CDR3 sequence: CASSPKWQVAGVLF. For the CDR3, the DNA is TGTGCCAGCAGCCCGAAGTGGCAAGTAGCGGGGGTTCTCTTC.

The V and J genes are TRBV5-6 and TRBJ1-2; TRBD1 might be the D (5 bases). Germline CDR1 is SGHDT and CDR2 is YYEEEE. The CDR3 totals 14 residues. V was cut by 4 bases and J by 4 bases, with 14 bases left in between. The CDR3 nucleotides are TGTGCCAGCAGCCCTCCTCAGGGAAGCTATGGCTACACCTTC. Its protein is CASSPPQGSYGYTF.

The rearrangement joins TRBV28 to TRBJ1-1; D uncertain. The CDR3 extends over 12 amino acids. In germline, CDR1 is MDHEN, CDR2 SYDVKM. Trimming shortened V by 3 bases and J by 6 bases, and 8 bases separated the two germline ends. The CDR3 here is CASSLREPEAFF. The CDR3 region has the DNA TGTGCCAGCAGTTTGAGGGAGCCTGAAGCTTTCTTT.

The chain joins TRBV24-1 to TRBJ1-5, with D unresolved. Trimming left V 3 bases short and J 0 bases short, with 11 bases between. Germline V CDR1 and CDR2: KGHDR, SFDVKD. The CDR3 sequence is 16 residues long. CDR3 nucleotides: TGTGCCACCAGTGATGGGAGAAGGGATAGCAATCAGCCCCAGCATTTT. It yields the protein CATSDGRRDSNQPQHF.

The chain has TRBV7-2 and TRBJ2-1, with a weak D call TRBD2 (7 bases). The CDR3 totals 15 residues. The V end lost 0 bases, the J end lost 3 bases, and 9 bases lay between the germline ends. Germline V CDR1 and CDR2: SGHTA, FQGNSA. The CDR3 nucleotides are TGTGCCAGCAGCTTAGCAGGGGGGGACTACAATGAGCAGTTCTTC. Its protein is CASSLAGGDYNEQFF.

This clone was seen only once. Written as DNA, the CDR3 is TGTGCCAGCAGTGAGGGACAACGGGTCTACGAGCAGTACTTC. Translated: CASSEGQRVYEQYF. The chain joins TRBV6-6 to TRBJ2-7; D may be TRBD1 (6 bases). Trimming took 5 bases from V and 3 from J, leaving 14 bases between them. The CDR3 length is 14 residues. CDR1 is MNHNY, CDR2 SVGAGI, per germline (reference sequence).

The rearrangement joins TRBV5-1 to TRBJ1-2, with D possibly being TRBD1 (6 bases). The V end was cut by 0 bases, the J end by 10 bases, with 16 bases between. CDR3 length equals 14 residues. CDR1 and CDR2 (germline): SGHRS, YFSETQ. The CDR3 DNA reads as TGCGCCAGCAGCTTGGAATTTGGGACACCAGTCTACACCTTC. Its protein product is CASSLEFGTPVYTF.

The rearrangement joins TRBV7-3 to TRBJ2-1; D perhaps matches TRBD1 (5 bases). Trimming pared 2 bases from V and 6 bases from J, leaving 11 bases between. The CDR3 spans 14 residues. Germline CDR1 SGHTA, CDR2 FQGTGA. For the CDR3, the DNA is TGTGCCAGCAGCTTAGGAGACAGATCCAATGAGCAGTTCTTC. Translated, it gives CASSLGDRSNEQFF.

CDR3 in DNA: TGTGCCAGCAGCCAAGGGCGCTTGGACAGGGCTGGAGCTTTCTTT. It yields the protein CASSQGRLDRAGAFF. V and J are TRBV3-1 (or the pseudogene TRBV3-2) and TRBJ1-1; TRBD1 aligns across 8 bases. Trimming took 1 base from V and 10 from J; bases not matched to a gene: 11. The germline gives CDR1 LGHDT, CDR2 YNNKEL (reference sequence). The CDR3 has 15 amino acids.

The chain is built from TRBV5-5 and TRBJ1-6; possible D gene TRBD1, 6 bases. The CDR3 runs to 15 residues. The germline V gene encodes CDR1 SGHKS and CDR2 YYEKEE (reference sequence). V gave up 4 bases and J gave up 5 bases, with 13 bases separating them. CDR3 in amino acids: CASSPRTENNSPLHF. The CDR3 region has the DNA TGTGCCAGCAGCCCCCGGACAGAAAATAATTCACCCCTCCACTTT.

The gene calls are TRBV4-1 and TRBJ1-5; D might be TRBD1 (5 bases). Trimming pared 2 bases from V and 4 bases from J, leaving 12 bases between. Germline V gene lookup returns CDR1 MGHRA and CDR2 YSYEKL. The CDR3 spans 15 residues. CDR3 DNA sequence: TGCGCCAGCAGCCAACAGGGATGGGCGAATCAGCCCCAGCATTTT. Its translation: CASSQQGWANQPQHF.

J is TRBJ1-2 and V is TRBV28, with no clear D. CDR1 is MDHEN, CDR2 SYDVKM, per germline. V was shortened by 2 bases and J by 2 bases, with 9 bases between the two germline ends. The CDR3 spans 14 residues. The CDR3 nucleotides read TGTGCCAGCAGTTTAGGCACAATGAACTATGGCTACACCTTC. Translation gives CASSLGTMNYGYTF.

CDR3 sequence: CATSRDQGMNGDEKLFF. The DNA for the CDR3 is TGTGCCACCAGCAGAGATCAGGGGATGAACGGGGATGAAAAACTGTTTTTT. This chain uses TRBV15 with TRBJ1-4, with a weak D call TRBD1 (6 bases). V lost 0 bases, J lost 6 bases, and 17 bases lay in between. This CDR3 has 17 amino acids. The V gene's germline CDR1 is LNHNV and CDR2 YYDKDF (reference sequence).

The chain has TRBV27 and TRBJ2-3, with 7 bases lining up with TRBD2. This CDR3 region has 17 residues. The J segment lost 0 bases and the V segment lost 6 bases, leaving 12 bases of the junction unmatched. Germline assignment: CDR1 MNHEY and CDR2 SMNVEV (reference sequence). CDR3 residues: CASRSSGLVRSTDTQYF. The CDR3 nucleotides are TGTGCCAGCAGATCCTCCGGACTAGTCCGGAGCACAGATACGCAGTATTTT.

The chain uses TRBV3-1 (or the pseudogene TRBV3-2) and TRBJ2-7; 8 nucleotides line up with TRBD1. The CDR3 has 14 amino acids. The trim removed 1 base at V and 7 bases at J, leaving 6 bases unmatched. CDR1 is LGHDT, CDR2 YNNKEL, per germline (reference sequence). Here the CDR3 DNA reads TGTGCCAGCAGCCAAGGGACAGGGTATAGGGAGCAGTACTTC. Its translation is CASSQGTGYREQYF.

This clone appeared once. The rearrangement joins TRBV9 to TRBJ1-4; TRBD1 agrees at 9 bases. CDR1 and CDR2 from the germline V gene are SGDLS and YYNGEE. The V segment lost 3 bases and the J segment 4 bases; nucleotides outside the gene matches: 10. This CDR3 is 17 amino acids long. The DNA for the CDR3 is TGTGCCAGCAGCGCCGGGACAGGGATTAGGCTTAATGAAAAACTGTTTTTT. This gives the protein CASSAGTGIRLNEKLFF.

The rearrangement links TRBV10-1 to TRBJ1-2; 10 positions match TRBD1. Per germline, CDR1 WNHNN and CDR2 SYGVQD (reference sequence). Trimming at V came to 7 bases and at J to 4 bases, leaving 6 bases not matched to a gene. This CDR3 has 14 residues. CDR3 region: CASNKDRGFYGYTF. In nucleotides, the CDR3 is TGCGCCAGCAATAAGGACAGGGGGTTCTATGGCTACACCTTC.

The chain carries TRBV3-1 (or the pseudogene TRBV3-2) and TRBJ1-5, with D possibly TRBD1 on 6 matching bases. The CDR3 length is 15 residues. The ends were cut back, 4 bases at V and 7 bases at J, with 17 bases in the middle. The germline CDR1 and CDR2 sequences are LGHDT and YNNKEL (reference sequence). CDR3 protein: CASSPVLGAGQPQHF. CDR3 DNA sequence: TGTGCCAGCAGCCCAGTTTTGGGGGCGGGCCAGCCCCAGCATTTT.

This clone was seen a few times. The CDR3 loop reads CASTARRGGSYEQYF. CDR3 DNA: TGTGCCAGCACTGCAAGGCGGGGGGGCTCCTACGAGCAGTACTTC. The gene calls are TRBV2 and TRBJ2-7; 9 nucleotides match TRBD2. CDR1 and CDR2 (germline): SNHLY, FYNNEI. The junction had 7 bases not matched to a gene; V was cut back by 7 bases and J by 0 bases. CDR3 length: 15 residues.

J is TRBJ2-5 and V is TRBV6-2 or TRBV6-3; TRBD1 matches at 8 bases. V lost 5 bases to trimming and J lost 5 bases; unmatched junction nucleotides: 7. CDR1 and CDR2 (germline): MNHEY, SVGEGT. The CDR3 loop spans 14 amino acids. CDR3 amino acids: CASSPRTGSETQYF. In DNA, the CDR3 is TGTGCCAGCAGTCCCCGGACAGGGTCCGAGACCCAGTACTTC.

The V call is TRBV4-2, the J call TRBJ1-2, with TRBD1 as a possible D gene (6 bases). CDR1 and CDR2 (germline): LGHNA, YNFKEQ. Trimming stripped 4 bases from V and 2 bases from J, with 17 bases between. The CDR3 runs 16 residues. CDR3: CASSLSLRTENYGYTF. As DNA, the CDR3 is TGTGCCAGCAGCCTGAGCCTAAGGACAGAGAACTATGGCTACACCTTC.

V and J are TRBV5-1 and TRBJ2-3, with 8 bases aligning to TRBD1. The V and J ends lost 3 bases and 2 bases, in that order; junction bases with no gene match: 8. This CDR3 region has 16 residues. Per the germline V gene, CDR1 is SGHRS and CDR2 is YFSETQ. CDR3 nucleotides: TGCGCCAGCAGCTGGACAGACAGGGGAGACACAGATACGCAGTATTTT. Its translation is CASSWTDRGDTDTQYF.

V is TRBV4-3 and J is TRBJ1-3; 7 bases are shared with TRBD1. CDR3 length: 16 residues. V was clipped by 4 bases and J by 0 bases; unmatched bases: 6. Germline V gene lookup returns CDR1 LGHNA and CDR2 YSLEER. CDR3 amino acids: CASSRNRGNSGNTIYF. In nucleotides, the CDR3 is TGCGCCAGCAGCCGGAACAGGGGTAACTCTGGAAACACCATATATTTT.

CDR3 sequence reads: CASSHVMADTGELFF. The CDR3 DNA reads as TGCGCCAGCAGCCACGTAATGGCTGACACCGGGGAGCTGTTTTTT. The chain employs TRBV5-1 and TRBJ2-2; D gene unclear. Trimming stripped 4 bases from V and 3 bases from J, with 13 bases between. Germline CDR1 SGHRS, CDR2 YFSETQ. This CDR3 region has 15 residues. Full variable domain (outside the CDR3, taken from reference TRBV5-1 and TRBJ2-2): KAGVTQTPRYLIKTRGQQVTLSCSPISGHRSVSWYQQTPGQGLQFLFEYFSETQRNKGNFPGRFSGRQFSNSRSEMNVSTLELGDSALYLCASSHVMADTGELFFGEGSRLTVL.

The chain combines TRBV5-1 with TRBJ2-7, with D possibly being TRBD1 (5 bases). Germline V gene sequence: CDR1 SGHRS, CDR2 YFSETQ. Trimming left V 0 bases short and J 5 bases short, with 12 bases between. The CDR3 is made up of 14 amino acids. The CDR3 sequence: CASSLGQGAHEQYF. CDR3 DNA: TGCGCCAGCAGCTTGGGCCAGGGTGCCCACGAGCAGTACTTC.